This paragraph covers one T cell receptor beta chain sequence. The target of this receptor is not known. Per-nucleotide qualities are absent, and no much larger clonotype sits a single base away. This sample is drawn from a study of PD-1 blockade in classical Hodgkin lymphoma (dated by TCRdb to 2018 to 2021). Regarding the study in general: A peripheral blood immune signature of response to PD-1 blockade in classical Hodgkin lymphoma was defined using TCR beta sequencing and CyTOF.

Points the paper makes about the study in general: Baseline TCR diversity was reported as lower in newly diagnosed patients than in healthy donors, and lower still in relapsed/refractory patients. Only a single clinical trial cohort was studied, and what caused the repertoire differences, possibly disease activity or prior therapy, remained undefined.

The Qiagen DNeasy kit was used to extract genomic DNA both from unsorted PBMCs and from the negatively selected CD4+ and CD8+ fractions. Using primers that anneal to V and J segments, immunoSEQ multiplex PCR amplified the TCR beta CDR3 regions. A synthetic immune receptor repertoire was used to minimize amplification bias, and remaining bias was computationally removed after sequencing. The source study handled its data this way. Custom Python scripts were used to quantify repertoire diversity as the Shannon entropy index. Unsorted, CD4+ and CD8+ repertoires were analyzed separately, except for combined analyses in which CD4+ and CD8+ sequences were merged in silico. In TCRdb, the immuneACCESS table is reduced to in-frame sequences with V and J assigned. These tables do not hold every clone; where another copy was compared, an unresolved V gene accounts for under half, and the others remain unexplained. V and J calls and clone size are given by that table; D and trimming were obtained from the DNA. Counted in this sample were roughly 23,000 clones; about 91% of them appeared once. In total, the top ten clones hold more than 0.2% of the sample.

The time point label, read with the paper, signifies: newly diagnosed, previously untreated cHL patient sample. Using a Miltenyi CD4+ T cell isolation kit, CD4+ T cells were purified from thawed PBMCs through magnetic negative selection. As a comparison group for the relapsed/refractory trial patients, PBMCs from patients with newly diagnosed, previously untreated classical Hodgkin lymphoma were sequenced. Peripheral blood was collected in 8 mL Vacutainer Cell Preparation Tubes, from which PBMCs were isolated by centrifugation and then cryopreserved. Purified CD4+ and CD8+ fractions were prepared only for cases in which an additional PBMC sample was available. Magnetically labelled cells were depleted on LS columns in a quadroMACS separator, and the flow-through was collected as the purified fraction. Spanning cysteine to phenylalanine, the CDR3 consists of 14 amino acids. The kept DNA is CDR3 alone, 42 bases in frame from the first base. CDR1 SNHLY and CDR2 FYNNEI are derived from the germline V gene.

The specimen was CD4+ T cells from blood. This receptor was taken from a human donor with classical Hodgkin lymphoma. The sequence is built from TRBV2 and TRBJ2-5, with 11 middle bases fitting TRBD2. The J call may be faulty, since TRBJ2-7 better matches the DNA end. In nucleotides, the sequence is TGTGCCAGCAGTGTAGCGGGAGGGCCCTACGAGCAGTACTTC. It translates to CASSVAGGPYEQYF.